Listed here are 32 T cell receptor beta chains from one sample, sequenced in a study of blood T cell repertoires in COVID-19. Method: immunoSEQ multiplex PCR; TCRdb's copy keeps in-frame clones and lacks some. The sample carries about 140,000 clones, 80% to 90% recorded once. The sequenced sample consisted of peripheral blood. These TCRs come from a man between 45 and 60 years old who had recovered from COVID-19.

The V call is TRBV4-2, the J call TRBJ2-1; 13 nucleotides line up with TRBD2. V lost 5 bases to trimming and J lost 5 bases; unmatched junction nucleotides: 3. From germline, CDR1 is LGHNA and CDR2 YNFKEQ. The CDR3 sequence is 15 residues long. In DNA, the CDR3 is TGTGCCAGCAGCTTAGGACTAGCGGGGGACAATGAGCAGTTCTTC. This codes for CASSLGLAGDNEQFF.

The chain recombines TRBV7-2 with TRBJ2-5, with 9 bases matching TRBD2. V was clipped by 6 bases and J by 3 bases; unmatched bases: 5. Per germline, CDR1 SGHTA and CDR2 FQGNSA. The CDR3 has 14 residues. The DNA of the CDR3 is TGTGCCAGCAGTCAGGAGCGGGGGGAAGAGACCCAGTACTTC. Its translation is CASSQERGEETQYF.

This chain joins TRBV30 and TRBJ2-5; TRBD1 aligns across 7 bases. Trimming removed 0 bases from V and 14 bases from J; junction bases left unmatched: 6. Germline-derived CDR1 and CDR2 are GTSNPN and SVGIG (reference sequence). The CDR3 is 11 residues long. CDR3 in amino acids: CAWSVLGQPYF. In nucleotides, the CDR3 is TGTGCCTGGAGTGTACTGGGACAGCCCTACTTC.

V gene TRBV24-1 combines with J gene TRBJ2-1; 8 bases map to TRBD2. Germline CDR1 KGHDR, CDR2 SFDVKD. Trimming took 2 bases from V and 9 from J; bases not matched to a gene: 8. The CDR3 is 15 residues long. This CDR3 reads CATSDSGGGPGEQFF. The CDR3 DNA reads TGTGCCACCAGTGATTCCGGGGGGGGGCCAGGTGAGCAGTTCTTC.

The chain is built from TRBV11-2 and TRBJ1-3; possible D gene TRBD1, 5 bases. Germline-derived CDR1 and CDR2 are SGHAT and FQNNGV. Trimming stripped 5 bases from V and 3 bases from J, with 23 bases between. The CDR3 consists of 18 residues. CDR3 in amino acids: CASSRGNRITSYGNTIYF. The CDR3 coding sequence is TGTGCCAGCAGCCGTGGAAACAGGATTACCTCCTATGGAAACACCATATATTTT.

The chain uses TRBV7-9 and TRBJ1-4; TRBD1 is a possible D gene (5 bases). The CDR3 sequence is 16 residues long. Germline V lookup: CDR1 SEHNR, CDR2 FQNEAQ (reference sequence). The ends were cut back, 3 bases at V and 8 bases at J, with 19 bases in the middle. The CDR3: CASSFVGGGAWEKLFF. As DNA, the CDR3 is TGTGCCAGCAGCTTTGTCGGGGGTGGGGCGTGGGAAAAACTGTTTTTT.

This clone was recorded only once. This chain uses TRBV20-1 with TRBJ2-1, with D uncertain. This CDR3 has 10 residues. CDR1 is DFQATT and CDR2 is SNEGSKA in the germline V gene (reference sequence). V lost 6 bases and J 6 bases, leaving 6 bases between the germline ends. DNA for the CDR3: TGCAGTGCCTACTCCAATGAGCAGTTCTTC. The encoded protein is CSAYSNEQFF.

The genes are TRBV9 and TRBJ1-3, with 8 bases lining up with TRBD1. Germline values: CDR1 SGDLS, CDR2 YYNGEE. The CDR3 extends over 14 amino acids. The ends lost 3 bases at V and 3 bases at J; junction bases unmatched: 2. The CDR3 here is CASSGTGYGNTIYF. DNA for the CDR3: TGTGCCAGCAGCGGGACAGGGTATGGAAACACCATATATTTT. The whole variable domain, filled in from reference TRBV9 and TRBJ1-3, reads DSGVTQTPKHLITATGQRVTLRCSPRSGDLSVYWYQQSLDQGLQFLIQYYNGEERAKGNILERFSAQQFPDLHSELNLSSLELGDSALYFCASSGTGYGNTIYFGEGSWLTVV.

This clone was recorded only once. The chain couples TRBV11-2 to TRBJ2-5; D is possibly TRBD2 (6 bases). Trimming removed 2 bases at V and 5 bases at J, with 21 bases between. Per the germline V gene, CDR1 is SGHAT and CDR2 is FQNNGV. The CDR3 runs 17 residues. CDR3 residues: CASSLRGAGGVVETQYF. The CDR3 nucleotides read TGTGCCAGCAGCTTAAGGGGAGCTGGAGGGGTAGTGGAGACCCAGTACTTC. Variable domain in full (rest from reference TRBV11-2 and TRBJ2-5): EAGVAQSPRYKIIEKRQSVAFWCNPISGHATLYWYQQILGQGPKLLIQFQNNGVVDDSQLPKDRFSAERLKGVDSTLKIQPAKLEDSAVYLCASSLRGAGGVVETQYFGPGTRLLVL.

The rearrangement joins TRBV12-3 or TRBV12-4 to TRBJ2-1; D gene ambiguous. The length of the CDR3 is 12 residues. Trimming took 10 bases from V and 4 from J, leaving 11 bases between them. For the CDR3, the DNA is TGTGCCAACGGCGACTTTTACAATGAGCAGTTCTTC. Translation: CANGDFYNEQFF.

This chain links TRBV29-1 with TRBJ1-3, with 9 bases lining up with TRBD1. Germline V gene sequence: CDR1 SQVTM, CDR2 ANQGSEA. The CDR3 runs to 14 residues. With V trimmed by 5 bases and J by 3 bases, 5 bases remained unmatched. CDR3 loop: CSVWDRADGNTIYF. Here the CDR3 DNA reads TGCAGCGTTTGGGACAGGGCTGATGGAAACACCATATATTTT.

The CDR3 DNA sequence: TGCGCCAGCAGCAGCCGGGTTTCCAAAGAGACCCAGTACTTC. Translation: CASSSRVSKETQYF. This chain uses TRBV4-3 with TRBJ2-5, with D unclear. The CDR3 is 14 residues long. Looked up from germline, CDR1 is LGHNA and CDR2 is YSLEER. Trimming stripped 5 bases from V and 3 bases from J, with 13 bases between.

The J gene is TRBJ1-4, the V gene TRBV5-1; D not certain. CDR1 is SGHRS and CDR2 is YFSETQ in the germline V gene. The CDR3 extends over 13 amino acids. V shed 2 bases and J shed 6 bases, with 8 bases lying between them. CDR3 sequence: CASSFQRDEKLFF. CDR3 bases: TGCGCCAGCAGCTTCCAGAGGGATGAAAAACTGTTTTTT.

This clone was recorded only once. CDR3 sequence reads: CASSLGQGPSYNEQFF. CDR3 coding DNA: TGTGCCAGCAGCCTGGGACAGGGACCCTCCTACAATGAGCAGTTCTTC. The chain carries TRBV7-9 and TRBJ2-1; TRBD1 matches 9 bases. V shed 5 bases and J 0 bases; nucleotides not matched to a gene: 5. CDR3 size: 16 residues. Germline assignment: CDR1 SEHNR and CDR2 FQNEAQ (reference sequence).

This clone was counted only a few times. Here the CDR3 reads CASSVDGRVDGYTF. In DNA, the CDR3 is TGTGCCAGCAGCGTAGATGGCAGGGTGGATGGCTACACCTTC. The chain links TRBV9 to TRBJ1-2, with D maybe TRBD1 (5 bases). Germline V CDR1 and CDR2: SGDLS, YYNGEE. The CDR3 spans 14 residues. V lost 0 bases, J lost 6 bases, and 12 bases lay in between.

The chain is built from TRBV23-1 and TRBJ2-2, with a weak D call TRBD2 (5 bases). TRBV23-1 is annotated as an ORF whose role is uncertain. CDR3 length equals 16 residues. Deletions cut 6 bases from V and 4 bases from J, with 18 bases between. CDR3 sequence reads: CASSLLEGSVTGELFF. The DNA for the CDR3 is TGCGCCAGCAGCCTTCTTGAGGGCTCGGTCACCGGGGAGCTGTTTTTT.

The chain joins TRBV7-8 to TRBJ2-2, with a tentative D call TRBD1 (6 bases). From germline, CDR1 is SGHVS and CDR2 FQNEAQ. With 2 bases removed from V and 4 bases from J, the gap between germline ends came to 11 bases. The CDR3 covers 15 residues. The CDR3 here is CASSLSGATTGELFF. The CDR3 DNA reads TGTGCCAGCAGCTTATCAGGGGCTACCACCGGGGAGCTGTTTTTT.

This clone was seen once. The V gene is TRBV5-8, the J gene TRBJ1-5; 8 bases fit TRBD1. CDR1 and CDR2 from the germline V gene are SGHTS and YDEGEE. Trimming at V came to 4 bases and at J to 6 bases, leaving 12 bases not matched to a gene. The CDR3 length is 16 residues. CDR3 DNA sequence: TGTGCCAGCAGCCCCCCAATCAGGGGGCGCACTCAGCCCCAGCATTTT. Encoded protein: CASSPPIRGRTQPQHF.

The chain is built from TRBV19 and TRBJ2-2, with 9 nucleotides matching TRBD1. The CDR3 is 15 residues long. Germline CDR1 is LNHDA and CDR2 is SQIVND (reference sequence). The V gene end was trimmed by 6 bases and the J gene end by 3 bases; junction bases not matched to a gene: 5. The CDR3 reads CASSTTGGHTGELFF. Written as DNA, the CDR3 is TGTGCCAGTAGCACCACAGGGGGCCACACCGGGGAGCTGTTTTTT.

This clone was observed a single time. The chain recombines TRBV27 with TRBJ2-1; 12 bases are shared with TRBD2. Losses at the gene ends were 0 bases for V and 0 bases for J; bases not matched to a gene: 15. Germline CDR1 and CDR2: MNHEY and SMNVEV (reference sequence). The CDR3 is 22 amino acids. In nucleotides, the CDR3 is TGTGCCAGCAGTTTATCTATCTCTAGCCGTCTAGCGGGGGGGCCCTCCTACAATGAGCAGTTCTTC. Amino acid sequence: CASSLSISSRLAGGPSYNEQFF.

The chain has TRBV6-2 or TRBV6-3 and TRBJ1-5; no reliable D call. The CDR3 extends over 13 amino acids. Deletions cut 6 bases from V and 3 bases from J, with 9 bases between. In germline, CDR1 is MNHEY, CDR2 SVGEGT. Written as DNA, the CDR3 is TGTGCCAGCAGCAGCCATTTCAATCAGCCCCAGCATTTT. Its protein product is CASSSHFNQPQHF.

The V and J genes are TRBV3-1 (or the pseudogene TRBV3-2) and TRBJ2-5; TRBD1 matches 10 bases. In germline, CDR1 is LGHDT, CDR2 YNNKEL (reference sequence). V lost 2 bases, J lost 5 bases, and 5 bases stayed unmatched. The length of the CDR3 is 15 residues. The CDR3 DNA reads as TGTGCCAGCAGCCAACCGGGACAGGGGTATGAGACCCAGTACTTC. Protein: CASSQPGQGYETQYF.

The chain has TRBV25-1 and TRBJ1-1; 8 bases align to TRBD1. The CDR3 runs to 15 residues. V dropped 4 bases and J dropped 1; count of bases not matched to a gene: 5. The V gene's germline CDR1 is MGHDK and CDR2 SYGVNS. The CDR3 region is CASSGTGTGNTEAFF. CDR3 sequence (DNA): TGTGCCAGCAGTGGGACAGGGACAGGGAACACTGAAGCTTTCTTT.

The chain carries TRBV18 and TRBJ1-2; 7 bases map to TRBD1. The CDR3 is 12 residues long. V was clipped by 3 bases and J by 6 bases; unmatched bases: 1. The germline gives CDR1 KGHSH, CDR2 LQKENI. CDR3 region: CASSPDRDGYTF. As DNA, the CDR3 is TGTGCCAGCTCACCCGACAGGGATGGCTACACCTTC.

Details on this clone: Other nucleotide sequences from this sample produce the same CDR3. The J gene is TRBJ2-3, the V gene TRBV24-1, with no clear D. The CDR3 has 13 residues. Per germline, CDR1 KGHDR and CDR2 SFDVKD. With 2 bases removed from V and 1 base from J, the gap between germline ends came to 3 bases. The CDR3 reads CATSDSGTDTQYF. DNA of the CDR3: TGTGCCACCAGTGATTCTGGCACAGATACGCAGTATTTT.

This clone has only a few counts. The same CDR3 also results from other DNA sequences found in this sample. The CDR3 region has the DNA TGTGCCAGCAGTAGGGACAGGGGGAGGGATACGCAGTATTTT. Its protein product is CASSRDRGRDTQYF. The chain recombines TRBV2 with TRBJ2-3, with 11 bases matching TRBD1. The ends lost 5 bases at V and 6 bases at J; junction bases unmatched: 4. The CDR3 sequence is 14 residues long. Germline V gives CDR1 SNHLY, CDR2 FYNNEI.

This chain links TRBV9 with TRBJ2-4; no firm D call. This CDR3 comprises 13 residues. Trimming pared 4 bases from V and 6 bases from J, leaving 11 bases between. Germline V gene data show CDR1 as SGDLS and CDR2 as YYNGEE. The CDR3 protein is CASSPGLGNIQYF. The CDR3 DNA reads TGTGCCAGCAGCCCCGGTCTAGGAAACATTCAGTACTTC. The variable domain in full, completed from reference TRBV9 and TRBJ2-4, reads DSGVTQTPKHLITATGQRVTLRCSPRSGDLSVYWYQQSLDQGLQFLIQYYNGEERAKGNILERFSAQQFPDLHSELNLSSLELGDSALYFCASSPGLGNIQYFGAGTRLSVL.

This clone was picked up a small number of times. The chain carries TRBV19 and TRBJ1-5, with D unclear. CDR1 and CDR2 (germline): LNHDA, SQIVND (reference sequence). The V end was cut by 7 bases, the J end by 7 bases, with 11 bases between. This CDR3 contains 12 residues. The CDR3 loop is CASNGMEQPQHF. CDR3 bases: TGTGCCAGTAACGGGATGGAGCAGCCCCAGCATTTT.

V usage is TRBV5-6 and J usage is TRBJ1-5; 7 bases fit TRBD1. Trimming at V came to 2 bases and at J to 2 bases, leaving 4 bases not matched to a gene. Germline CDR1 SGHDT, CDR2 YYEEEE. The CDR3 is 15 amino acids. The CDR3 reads CASSFQGTGNQPQHF. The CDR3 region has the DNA TGTGCCAGCAGCTTCCAGGGGACAGGCAATCAGCCCCAGCATTTT.

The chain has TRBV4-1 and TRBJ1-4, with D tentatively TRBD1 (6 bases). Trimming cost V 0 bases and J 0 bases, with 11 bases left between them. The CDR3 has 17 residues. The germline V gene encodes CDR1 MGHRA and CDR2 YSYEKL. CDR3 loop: CASSQEDSSATNEKLFF. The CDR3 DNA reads TGCGCCAGCAGCCAAGAGGACAGCTCTGCAACTAATGAAAAACTGTTTTTT.

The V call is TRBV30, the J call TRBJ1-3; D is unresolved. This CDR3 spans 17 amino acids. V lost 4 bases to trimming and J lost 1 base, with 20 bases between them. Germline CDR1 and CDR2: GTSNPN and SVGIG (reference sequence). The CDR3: CAWTKSPGRGSGNTIYF. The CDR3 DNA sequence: TGTGCCTGGACCAAATCGCCGGGAAGAGGGTCTGGAAACACCATATATTTT.

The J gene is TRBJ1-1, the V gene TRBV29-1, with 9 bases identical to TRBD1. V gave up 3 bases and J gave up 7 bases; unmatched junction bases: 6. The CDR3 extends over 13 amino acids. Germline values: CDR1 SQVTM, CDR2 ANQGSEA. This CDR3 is CSVDATGGREAFF. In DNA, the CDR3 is TGCAGCGTTGACGCAACAGGGGGCCGTGAAGCTTTCTTT.